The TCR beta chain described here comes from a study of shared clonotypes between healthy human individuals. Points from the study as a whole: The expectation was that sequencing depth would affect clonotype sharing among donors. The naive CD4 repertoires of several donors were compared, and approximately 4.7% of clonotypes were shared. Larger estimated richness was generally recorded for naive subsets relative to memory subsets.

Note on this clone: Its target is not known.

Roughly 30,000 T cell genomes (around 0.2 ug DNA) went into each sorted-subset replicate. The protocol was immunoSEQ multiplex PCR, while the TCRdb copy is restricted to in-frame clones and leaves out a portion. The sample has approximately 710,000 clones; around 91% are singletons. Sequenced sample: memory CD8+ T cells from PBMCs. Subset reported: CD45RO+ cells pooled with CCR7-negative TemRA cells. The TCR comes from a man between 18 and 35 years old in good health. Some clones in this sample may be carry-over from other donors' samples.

The CDR3 here is CASSLGLVLREYNEQFF. Written as DNA, the CDR3 is TGTGCCAGCAGCCTGGGACTTGTACTCCGGGAATACAATGAGCAGTTCTTC. This chain connects TRBV14 to TRBJ2-1, with D perhaps matching TRBD2 (6 bases). CDR3 length equals 17 residues. V lost 4 bases to trimming and J lost 4 bases, with 20 bases between them. Looked up from germline, CDR1 is SGHDN and CDR2 is FVKESK.